This passage covers 10 T cell receptor beta chains from one sample sequenced in a study of T cell repertoires in aging, cancer and after chemotherapy. A mixed TRB-A/B primer pool amplified rearranged TRB by multiplex touch-down PCR. One entry per CDR3 protein results from TCRdb running MiXCR on the multiplex PCR reads. The table lists several thousand distinct CDR3 sequences, around 34% of them singletons, with roughly 14% in the top ten. Amplification of TCR beta used genomic DNA extracted from peripheral blood. The sequencing input was blood. These receptor sequences come from a human donor in good health. The donor label of this sample is uncertain.

This clonotype was seen only a few times. The CDR3 here is CASGRIQETQYF. The CDR3 DNA sequence: TGTGCCAGCGGACGCATACAAGAGACCCAGTACTTC. This chain connects TRBV19 to TRBJ2-5; D remains ambiguous. Per germline, CDR1 LNHDA and CDR2 SQIVND (reference sequence). V lost 9 bases, J lost 2 bases, and 10 bases lay in between. This CDR3 contains 12 residues.

V gene TRBV13 combines with J gene TRBJ2-2; TRBD1 matches 7 bases. Germline CDR1 PRHDT, CDR2 FYEKMQ (reference sequence). The CDR3 covers 15 residues. The V segment lost 5 bases and the J segment 4 bases; nucleotides outside the gene matches: 7. CDR3 nucleotides: TGTGCCAGCAGCGTCGAGAGGGGGCGCACCGGGGAGCTGTTTTTT. Its translation is CASSVERGRTGELFF.

This clonotype has a handful of counts. This chain connects TRBV6-5 to TRBJ2-6; D gene ambiguous. CDR3 length: 14 residues. The germline CDR1 and CDR2 sequences are MNHEY and SVGAGI. Trimming took 5 bases from V and 2 from J, leaving 7 bases between them. The CDR3 nucleotides read TGTGCCAGCAGTCCCTTAGCTGGGGCCAACGTCCTGACTTTC. Protein product: CASSPLAGANVLTF.

This clonotype was seen a handful of times. The chain has TRBV6-1 and TRBJ2-1; D possibly corresponds to TRBD2 (5 bases). Per germline, CDR1 MNHNS and CDR2 SASEGT. The V end lost 6 bases, the J end lost 7 bases, and 13 bases lay between the germline ends. This CDR3 has 13 residues. For the CDR3, the DNA is TGTGCCAGCAGACGCCCTGGGAGTAATGAGCAGTTCTTC. It translates to CASRRPGSNEQFF.

The genes are TRBV18 and TRBJ2-5; possibly TRBD2 for D (6 bases). Germline CDR1 is KGHSH and CDR2 is LQKENI. The length of the CDR3 is 15 residues. Trimming pared 4 bases from V and 5 bases from J, leaving 17 bases between. The CDR3 DNA is TGTGCCAGCTCACTAGGACACGGAGGAGGGGAGACCCAGTACTTC. It codes for CASSLGHGGGETQYF.

This clonotype appeared a few times. V usage is TRBV6-1 and J usage is TRBJ2-3; a possible D gene is TRBD2 (6 bases). Per germline, CDR1 MNHNS and CDR2 SASEGT. V dropped 3 bases and J dropped 4 bases, with 17 bases sitting between them. The CDR3 extends over 16 amino acids. The chain's CDR3 is CASSDFRRVGPDTQYF. CDR3 bases: TGTGCCAGCAGTGATTTTAGGAGGGTTGGCCCAGATACGCAGTATTTT.

The chain is built from TRBV30 and TRBJ1-2; D remains ambiguous. From germline, CDR1 is GTSNPN and CDR2 SVGIG (reference sequence). This CDR3 spans 11 amino acids. The CDR3 reads CAVNLYYGYTF. CDR3 coding DNA: TGTGCTGTGAACCTATACTATGGCTACACCTTC.

This sequence joins TRBV24-1 and TRBJ2-2; 8 nucleotides match TRBD1. Germline loops: CDR1 KGHDR, CDR2 SFDVKD. Trimming removed 3 bases from V and 4 bases from J; junction bases left unmatched: 6. The CDR3 covers 16 residues. The DNA of the CDR3 is TGTGCCACCAGTGATCCCAGGGGGCGGGGCACCGGGGAGCTGTTTTTT. Residues: CATSDPRGRGTGELFF.

The chain has TRBV5-6 and TRBJ1-1; maybe TRBD1 (5 bases). Trimming left V 5 bases short and J 4 bases short, with 12 bases between. The CDR3 totals 13 residues. The germline CDR1 and CDR2 sequences are SGHDT and YYEEEE. The CDR3 loop reads CASSPTGSTEAFF. The DNA of the CDR3 is TGTGCCAGCAGTCCTACAGGTTCCACTGAAGCTTTCTTT.

The rearrangement links TRBV19 to TRBJ2-1, with 9 bases lining up with TRBD1. The CDR3 consists of 16 residues. The junction had 5 bases not matched to a gene; V was cut back by 1 base and J by 4 bases. CDR1 LNHDA and CDR2 SQIVND come from the germline V gene (reference sequence). The CDR3 nucleotides are TGTGCCAGTAGTATAGTCCCGACAGGGGGGTACAATGAGCAGTTCTTC. Protein: CASSIVPTGGYNEQFF.